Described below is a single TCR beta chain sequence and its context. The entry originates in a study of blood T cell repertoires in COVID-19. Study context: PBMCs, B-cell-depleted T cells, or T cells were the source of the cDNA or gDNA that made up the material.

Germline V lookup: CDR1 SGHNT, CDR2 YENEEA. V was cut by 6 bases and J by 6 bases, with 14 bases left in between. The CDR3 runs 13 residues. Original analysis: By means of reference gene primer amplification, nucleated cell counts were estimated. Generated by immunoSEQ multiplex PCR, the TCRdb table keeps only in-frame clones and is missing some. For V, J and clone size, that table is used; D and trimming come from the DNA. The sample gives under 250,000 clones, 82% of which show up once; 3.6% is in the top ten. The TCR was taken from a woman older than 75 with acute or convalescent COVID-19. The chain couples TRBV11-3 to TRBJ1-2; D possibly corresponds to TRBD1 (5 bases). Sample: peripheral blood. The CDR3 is CASRPQGRDGYTF. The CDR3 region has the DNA TGTGCCAGCAGACCGCAGGGAAGGGATGGCTACACCTTC.